These 13 T cell receptor beta chains were sequenced from one sample in a study of shared clonotypes between healthy human individuals. Sequenced by immunoSEQ multiplex PCR; TCRdb stores in-frame clones only, minus some. The sample holds about 1.5 million clones; approximately 98% are singletons and the top ten take roughly 0.45%. The sample consisted of naive CD4+ T cells sorted from blood. As to subset: CD45RA+ positively selected. The source is a man aged 30-40 years in good health.

The chain employs TRBV2 and TRBJ2-5; 11 bases are a match to TRBD2. This CDR3 has 16 residues. J lost 5 bases, V lost 7 bases, and 12 bases had no gene match. Germline loops: CDR1 SNHLY, CDR2 FYNNEI. The CDR3 DNA reads as TGTGCCAGCATTGTTAGCGGGAGGGGGGTCGTGGAGACCCAGTACTTC. Translation gives CASIVSGRGVVETQYF.

The CDR3 region is CASSQEQGYQPQHF. The DNA of the CDR3 is TGTGCCAGCAGCCAAGAACAGGGTTACCAGCCCCAGCATTTT. The genes are TRBV4-2 and TRBJ1-5, with a tentative D call TRBD1 (6 bases). CDR1 is LGHNA and CDR2 is YNFKEQ in the germline V gene. The CDR3 is 14 amino acids. Trimming removed 0 bases from V and 7 bases from J, with 10 bases in between.

The chain uses TRBV2 and TRBJ2-7; TRBD1 agrees at 8 bases. CDR1 is SNHLY, CDR2 FYNNEI, per germline. CDR3 length: 14 amino acids. J was trimmed by 2 bases and V by 3 bases; bases with no gene match: 3. The CDR3 nucleotides are TGTGCCAGCAGTGACCAGGGGGCTCCCTACGAGCAGTACTTC. As protein: CASSDQGAPYEQYF.

The V and J genes are TRBV27 and TRBJ2-7; 7 positions agree with TRBD2. This CDR3 has 14 amino acids. Germline V lookup: CDR1 MNHEY, CDR2 SMNVEV (reference sequence). Unmatched junction bases numbered 11, after V lost 6 bases and J lost 6 bases. CDR3 region: CASRKGGGGGEQYF. The DNA for the CDR3 is TGTGCCAGCAGAAAAGGTGGTGGGGGGGGCGAGCAGTACTTC.

The V and J genes are TRBV6-5 and TRBJ2-1, with 13 positions matching TRBD2. The CDR3 covers 15 residues. Germline CDR1 and CDR2: MNHEY and SVGAGI. V was pared by 6 bases and J by 7 bases, with 6 bases of the junction left unmatched. CDR3: CASRTGTSGTNEQFF. CDR3 DNA: TGTGCCAGCAGGACCGGGACTAGCGGGACAAATGAGCAGTTCTTC.

The gene calls are TRBV2 and TRBJ1-2, with D possibly matching TRBD1 (5 bases). This CDR3 spans 12 amino acids. V lost 5 bases to trimming and J lost 7 bases, with 11 bases between them. Germline V lookup: CDR1 SNHLY, CDR2 FYNNEI. CDR3 in DNA: TGTGCCAGCAGTCAGGGCGCACTTGGCTACACCTTC. It codes for CASSQGALGYTF.

V is TRBV7-9 and J is TRBJ2-7; D is possibly TRBD1 or TRBD2 (5 bases each). The germline V and J ends were trimmed by 1 base and 4 bases, with 11 bases remaining between them. Germline V gives CDR1 SEHNR, CDR2 FQNEAQ (reference sequence). The CDR3 consists of 14 residues. The CDR3 loop is CASSLGRDGYEQYF. The CDR3 DNA sequence: TGTGCCAGCAGCTTAGGACGGGACGGGTACGAGCAGTACTTC. The full variable domain, in which reference TRBV7-9 and TRBJ2-7 provide the parts outside the CDR3, is DTGVSQNPRHKITKRGQNVTFRCDPISEHNRLYWYRQTLGQGPEFLTYFQNEAQLEKSRLLSDRFSAERPKGSFSTLEIQRTEQGDSAMYLCASSLGRDGYEQYFGPGTRLTVT.

As for this clone: Other DNA sequences in the sample encode the same CDR3. This sequence joins TRBV28 and TRBJ1-5; D is possibly TRBD1 (5 bases). The CDR3 contains 13 residues. Looked up from germline, CDR1 is MDHEN and CDR2 is SYDVKM. Trimming removed 8 bases from V and 5 bases from J, with 13 bases in between. CDR3 DNA sequence: TGTGCCAGCTCTCCCCCGGGGGATCAGCCCCAGCATTTT. It translates to CASSPPGDQPQHF. Drawing the rest from reference TRBV28 and TRBJ1-5, the complete variable domain is DVKVTQSSRYLVKRTGEKVFLECVQDMDHENMFWYRQDPGLGLRLIYFSYDVKMKEKGDIPEGYSVSREKKERFSLILESASTNQTSMYLCASSPPGDQPQHFGDGTRLSIL.

This clone has only one observation. The V and J genes are TRBV7-9 and TRBJ2-2; unclear D gene. CDR1 is SEHNR and CDR2 is FQNEAQ in the germline V gene (reference sequence). CDR3 size: 14 residues. Trimming pared 6 bases from V and 2 bases from J, leaving 10 bases between. The CDR3 protein is CASSFQVNTGELFF. The CDR3 nucleotides read TGTGCCAGCAGTTTTCAGGTAAACACCGGGGAGCTGTTTTTT.

The rearrangement uses TRBV18 and TRBJ2-7; unclear D gene. V was trimmed by 6 bases and J by 4 bases, leaving 10 bases between them. Germline V lookup: CDR1 KGHSH, CDR2 LQKENI. This CDR3 is 12 amino acids long. The CDR3 region has the DNA TGTGCCAGCTCTTCCCAGGAATACGAGCAGTACTTC. Translating it yields CASSSQEYEQYF.

The chain employs TRBV2 and TRBJ1-1; D is unclear. The CDR3 runs to 11 residues. Germline assignment: CDR1 SNHLY and CDR2 FYNNEI. With 2 bases removed from V and 6 bases from J, the gap between germline ends came to 4 bases. The CDR3 DNA sequence: TGTGCCAGCAGTGAATACTCTGAAGCTTTCTTT. Its protein product is CASSEYSEAFF.

Notes on this clone: One junction end does not reproduce the germline sequence, and a read error may be involved. In DNA form, the CDR3 reads TGTGCCAGCAGCTTGCCCCGGGGAGACAGTTGCTTC. Translating gives CASSLPRGDSCF. The chain couples TRBV5-6 to TRBJ2-7; D possibly matches TRBD1 or TRBD2 (5 bases each). The CDR3 is made up of 12 amino acids. CDR1 is SGHDT and CDR2 is YYEEEE in the germline V gene.

The chain combines TRBV5-4 with TRBJ2-2; 9 nucleotides match TRBD1. Germline-derived CDR1 and CDR2 are SGHNT and YYREEE (reference sequence). Trimming took 4 bases from V and 5 from J; bases not matched to a gene: 12. The CDR3 totals 17 residues. The CDR3 DNA is TGTGCCAGCAGCCCCGAGAGGGGACAGGGTAGGACCGGGGAGCTGTTTTTT. Its translation: CASSPERGQGRTGELFF.